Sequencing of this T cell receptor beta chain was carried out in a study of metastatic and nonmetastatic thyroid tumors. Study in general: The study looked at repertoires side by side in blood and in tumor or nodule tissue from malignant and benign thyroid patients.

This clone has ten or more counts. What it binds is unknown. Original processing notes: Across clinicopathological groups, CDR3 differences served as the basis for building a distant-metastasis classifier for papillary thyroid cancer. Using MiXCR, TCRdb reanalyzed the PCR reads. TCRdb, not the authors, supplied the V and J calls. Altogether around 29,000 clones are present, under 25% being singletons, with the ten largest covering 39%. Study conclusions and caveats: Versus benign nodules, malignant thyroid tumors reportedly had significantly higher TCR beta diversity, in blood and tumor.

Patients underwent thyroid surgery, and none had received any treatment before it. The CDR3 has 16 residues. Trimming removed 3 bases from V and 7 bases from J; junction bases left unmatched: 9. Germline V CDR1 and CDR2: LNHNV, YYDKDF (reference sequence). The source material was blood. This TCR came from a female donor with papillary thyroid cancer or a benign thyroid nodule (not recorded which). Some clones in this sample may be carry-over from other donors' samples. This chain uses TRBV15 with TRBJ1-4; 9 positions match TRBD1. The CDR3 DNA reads TGTGCCACCAGCAGGGGGACAGGGAACAAAGGTGAAAAACTGTTTTTT. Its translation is CATSRGTGNKGEKLFF.